This T cell receptor (beta chain) was identified in a study of blood T cell repertoires in COVID-19. Study at large: Acute and convalescent COVID-19 specimens originated in the United States, Italy and Spain. T cells, B-cell-depleted T cells, or PBMCs provided the cDNA or gDNA that served as material.

Original processing methods: Estimation of nucleated cell counts was performed using reference gene primer amplification. Sequenced by immunoSEQ multiplex PCR; TCRdb stores in-frame clones only, minus some. Clonal size and the V and J genes are those of that table, whereas D and trimming came from the DNA. This sample has roughly 60,000 clones, with 70% to 90% found just once. The CDR3 consists of 15 residues. Input material: peripheral blood. The TCR sequence derives from a human donor in a cohort sampled during active COVID-19. The chain uses TRBV12-1 and TRBJ1-6; TRBD1, as called in the table, went unchecked against the DNA. TRBV12-1 is termed a pseudogene. In nucleotides, the CDR3 is TGTGCCAGCAGCTGGGGGACAGGGGGTTATTCACCCCTCCACTTT. Its translation: CASSWGTGGYSPLHF.